This TCR beta chain was obtained from a study of CD8 T cells in ankylosing spondylitis. Study-level findings and limits: Several highly homologous variants formed a TCR beta motif that appeared characteristic of ankylosing spondylitis blood. Enrichment of disease-linked clones was reportedly significant in matched ankylosing spondylitis synovial fluid.

With respect to this clonotype: The antigen is not known.

TCRdb reprocessed the 5' RACE reads via MiXCR and lists one record per CDR3 protein. The sample yields 390,000 or so distinct CDR3 sequences, 20% to 25% seen once. Sequences were obtained from blood, either unsorted or a sorted T cell fraction (not recorded which). This sequence was found in a male donor with ankylosing spondylitis.

In DNA form, the CDR3 reads TGTGCCAGCAGCCCCCGAGTAGGGGCAACAGATACGCAGTATTTT. Its translation: CASSPRVGATDTQYF. The chain carries TRBV7-3 and TRBJ2-3; perhaps TRBD1 as D (5 bases). Germline CDR1 is SGHTA and CDR2 is FQGTGA. The ends were cut back, 5 bases at V and 3 bases at J, with 15 bases in the middle. This CDR3 has 15 residues.